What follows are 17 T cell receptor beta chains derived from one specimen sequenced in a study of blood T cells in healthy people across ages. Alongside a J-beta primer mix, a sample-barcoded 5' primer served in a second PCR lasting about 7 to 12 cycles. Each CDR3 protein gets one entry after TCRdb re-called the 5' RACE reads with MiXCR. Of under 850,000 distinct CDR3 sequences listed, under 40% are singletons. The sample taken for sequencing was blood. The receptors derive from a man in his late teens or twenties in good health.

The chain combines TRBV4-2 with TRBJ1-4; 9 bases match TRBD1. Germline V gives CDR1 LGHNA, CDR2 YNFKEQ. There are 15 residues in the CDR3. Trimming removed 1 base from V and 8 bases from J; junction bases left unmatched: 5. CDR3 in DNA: TGTGCCAGCAGCCAAGTGGGACAGGGAGGGGAAAAACTGTTTTTT. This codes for CASSQVGQGGEKLFF.

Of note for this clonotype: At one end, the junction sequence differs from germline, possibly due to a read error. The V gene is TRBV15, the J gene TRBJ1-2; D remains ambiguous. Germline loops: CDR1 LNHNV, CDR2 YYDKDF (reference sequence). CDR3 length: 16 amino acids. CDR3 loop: CVTSFIGAGLNYGYTF. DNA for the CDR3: TGTGTCACCAGCTTCATCGGCGCAGGACTGAACTATGGCTACACCTTC.

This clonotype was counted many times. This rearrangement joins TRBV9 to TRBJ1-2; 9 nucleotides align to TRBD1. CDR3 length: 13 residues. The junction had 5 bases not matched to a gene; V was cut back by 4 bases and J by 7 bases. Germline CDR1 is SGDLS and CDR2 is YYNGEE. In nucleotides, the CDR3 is TGTGCCAGCAGCACACGGACAGGGGTTGGCTACACCTTC. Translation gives CASSTRTGVGYTF.

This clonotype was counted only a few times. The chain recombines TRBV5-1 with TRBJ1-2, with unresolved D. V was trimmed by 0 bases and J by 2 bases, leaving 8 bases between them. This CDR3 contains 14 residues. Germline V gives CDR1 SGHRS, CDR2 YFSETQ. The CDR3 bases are TGCGCCAGCAGCTTGGTTCCGGGGAACTATGGCTACACCTTC. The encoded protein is CASSLVPGNYGYTF.

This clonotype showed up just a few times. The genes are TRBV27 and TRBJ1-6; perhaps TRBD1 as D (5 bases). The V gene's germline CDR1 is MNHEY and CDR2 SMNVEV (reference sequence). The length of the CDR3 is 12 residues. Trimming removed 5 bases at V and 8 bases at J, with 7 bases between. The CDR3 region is CASSVRDSPLHF. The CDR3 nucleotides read TGTGCCAGCAGTGTCAGGGATTCACCCCTCCACTTT.

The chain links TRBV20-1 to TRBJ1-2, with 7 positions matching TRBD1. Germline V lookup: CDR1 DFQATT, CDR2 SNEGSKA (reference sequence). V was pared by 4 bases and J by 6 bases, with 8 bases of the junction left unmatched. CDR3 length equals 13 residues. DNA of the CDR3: TGCAGTGCTACCGACAGGGCGAGGCATGGCTACACCTTC. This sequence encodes CSATDRARHGYTF.

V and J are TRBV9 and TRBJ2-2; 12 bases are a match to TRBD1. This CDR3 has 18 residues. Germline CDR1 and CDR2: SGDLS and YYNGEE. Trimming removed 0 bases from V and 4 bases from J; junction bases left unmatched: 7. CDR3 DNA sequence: TGTGCCAGCAGCGTAGAATTGGGACAGGGGGCGACCACCGGGGAGCTGTTTTTT. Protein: CASSVELGQGATTGELFF.

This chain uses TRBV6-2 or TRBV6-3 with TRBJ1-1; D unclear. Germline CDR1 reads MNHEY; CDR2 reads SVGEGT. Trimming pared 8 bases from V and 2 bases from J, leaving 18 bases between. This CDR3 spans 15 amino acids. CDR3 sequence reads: CASRDPADLNTEAFF. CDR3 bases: TGTGCCAGCCGAGACCCGGCGGACCTTAACACTGAAGCTTTCTTT.

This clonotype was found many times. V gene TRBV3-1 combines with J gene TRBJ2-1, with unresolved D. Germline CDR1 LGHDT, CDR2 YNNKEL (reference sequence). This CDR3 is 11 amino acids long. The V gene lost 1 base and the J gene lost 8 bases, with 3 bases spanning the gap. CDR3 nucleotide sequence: TGTGCCAGCAGCCAAGCCCATGAGCAGTTCTTC. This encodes CASSQAHEQFF.

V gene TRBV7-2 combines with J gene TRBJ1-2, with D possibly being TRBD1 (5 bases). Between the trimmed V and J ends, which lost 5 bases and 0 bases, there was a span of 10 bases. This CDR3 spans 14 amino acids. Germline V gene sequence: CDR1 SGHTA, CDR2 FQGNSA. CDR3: CASSADRSNYGYTF. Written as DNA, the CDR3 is TGTGCCAGCAGCGCTGACAGATCTAACTATGGCTACACCTTC. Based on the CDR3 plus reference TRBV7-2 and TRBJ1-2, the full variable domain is GAGVSQSPSNKVTEKGKDVELRCDPISGHTALYWYRQSLGQGLEFLIYFQGNSAPDKSGLPSDRFSAERTGGSVSTLTIQRTQQEDSAVYLCASSADRSNYGYTFGSGTRLTVV.

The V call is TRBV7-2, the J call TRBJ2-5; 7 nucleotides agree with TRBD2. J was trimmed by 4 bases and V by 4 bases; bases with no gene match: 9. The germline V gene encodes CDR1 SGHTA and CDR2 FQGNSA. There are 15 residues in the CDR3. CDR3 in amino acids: CASSSRLAPPETQYF. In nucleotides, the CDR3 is TGTGCCAGCAGCTCCCGACTAGCCCCCCCAGAGACCCAGTACTTC.

The CDR3 loop reads CSVVPWDRGNEQYF. In nucleotides, the CDR3 is TGCAGCGTTGTGCCTTGGGACAGGGGGAACGAGCAGTACTTC. This chain joins TRBV29-1 and TRBJ2-7, with TRBD1 matching over 11 bases. In germline, CDR1 is SQVTM, CDR2 ANQGSEA. V dropped 4 bases and J dropped 5; count of bases not matched to a gene: 7. The CDR3 contains 14 residues.

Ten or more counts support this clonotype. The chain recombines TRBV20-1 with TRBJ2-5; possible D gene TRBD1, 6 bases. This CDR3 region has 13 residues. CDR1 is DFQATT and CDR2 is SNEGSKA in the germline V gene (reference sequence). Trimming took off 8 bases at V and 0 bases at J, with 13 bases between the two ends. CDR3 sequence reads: CSPNHRDQETQYF. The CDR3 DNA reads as TGCAGTCCGAACCACAGGGACCAAGAGACCCAGTACTTC.

CDR3 in DNA: TGTGCCAGCAGCCCCCAGCACACAGATACGCAGTATTTT. Translation gives CASSPQHTDTQYF. This rearrangement joins TRBV7-2 to TRBJ2-3; D is ambiguous. Germline V gene sequence: CDR1 SGHTA, CDR2 FQGNSA. This CDR3 is 13 amino acids long. The V end lost 5 bases, the J end lost 2 bases, and 8 bases lay between the germline ends.

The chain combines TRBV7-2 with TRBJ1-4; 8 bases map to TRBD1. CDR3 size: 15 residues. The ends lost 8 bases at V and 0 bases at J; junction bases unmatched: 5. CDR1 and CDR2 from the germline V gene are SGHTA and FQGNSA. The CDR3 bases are TGTGCCAGCGGGACAGGTCCAGCAACTAATGAAAAACTGTTTTTT. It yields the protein CASGTGPATNEKLFF.

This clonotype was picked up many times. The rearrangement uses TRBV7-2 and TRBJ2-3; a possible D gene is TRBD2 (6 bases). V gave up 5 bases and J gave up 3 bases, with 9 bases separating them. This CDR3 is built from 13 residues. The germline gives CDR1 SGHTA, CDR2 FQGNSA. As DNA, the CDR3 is TGTGCCAGCAGCACCGGGACTACAGATACGCAGTATTTT. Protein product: CASSTGTTDTQYF.

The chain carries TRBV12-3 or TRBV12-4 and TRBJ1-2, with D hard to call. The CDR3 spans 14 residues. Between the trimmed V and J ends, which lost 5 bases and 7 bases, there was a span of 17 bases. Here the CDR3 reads CASSLHGDHGGYTF. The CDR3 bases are TGTGCCAGCAGTCTTCATGGGGATCATGGTGGCTACACCTTC.